A single sample gave rise to the 17 T cell receptor beta chains below, sequenced in a study of shared clonotypes between healthy human individuals. It was CD45RO-negative cells, positively selected for CCR7, that made up naive CD8 cells, with terminally differentiated effector memory CD45RA+ cells excluded. TCRdb's table, derived via immunoSEQ multiplex PCR, lists solely in-frame clones and lacks some. The table lists around 2.1 million clones, more than 85% of them singletons. Material: naive CD8+ T cells from PBMCs. All receptors derive from a man aged 18 to 30 in good health. Some clones in this sample may be carry-over from other donors' samples.

Points on this clone: Other nucleotide sequences from this sample produce the same CDR3. The chain joins TRBV6-5 to TRBJ1-1, with D hard to call. Germline V gene sequence: CDR1 MNHEY, CDR2 SVGAGI. This CDR3 region has 12 residues. Trimming cost V 0 bases and J 7 bases, with 6 bases left between them. The DNA of the CDR3 is TGTGCCAGCAGTTACTCGACGGGTGAAGCTTTCTTT. Residues: CASSYSTGEAFF.

The genes are TRBV11-2 and TRBJ2-1; the match to TRBD2 covers 10 bases. In germline, CDR1 is SGHAT, CDR2 FQNNGV. Trimming cost V 0 bases and J 4 bases; bases outside gene matches: 3. This CDR3 region has 16 residues. The CDR3 loop reads CASSLEGLAKYNEQFF. Written as DNA, the CDR3 is TGTGCCAGCAGCTTAGAGGGACTAGCGAAATACAATGAGCAGTTCTTC.

This chain connects TRBV6-1 to TRBJ1-1; D ambiguous. The ends were cut back, 4 bases at V and 3 bases at J, with 9 bases in the middle. Germline V lookup: CDR1 MNHNS, CDR2 SASEGT. This CDR3 is 13 amino acids long. CDR3 loop: CASSGGRYTEAFF. CDR3 bases: TGTGCCAGCAGTGGAGGACGGTACACTGAAGCTTTCTTT.

There are a few counts of this clone. J is TRBJ1-1 and V is TRBV19, with D possibly TRBD1 on 5 matching bases. Germline CDR1 reads LNHDA; CDR2 reads SQIVND (reference sequence). The CDR3 loop spans 12 amino acids. V was shortened by 5 bases and J by 4 bases, with 8 bases between the two germline ends. This chain's CDR3 is CASSRGTTEAFF. The CDR3 DNA is TGTGCCAGTAGTCGAGGGACCACTGAAGCTTTCTTT.

The chain is built from TRBV7-3 and TRBJ1-1; D uncertain. Germline V gene lookup returns CDR1 SGHTA and CDR2 FQGTGA. The CDR3 covers 15 residues. Trimming left V 0 bases short and J 0 bases short, with 8 bases between. CDR3 in amino acids: CASSLTPDLNTEAFF. CDR3 DNA: TGTGCCAGCAGCTTAACGCCGGATTTGAACACTGAAGCTTTCTTT.

This chain links TRBV28 with TRBJ1-3; D gene ambiguous. The V end lost 8 bases, the J end lost 2 bases, and 13 bases lay between the germline ends. The germline V gene has CDR1 MDHEN and CDR2 SYDVKM. The CDR3 spans 14 residues. CDR3 in DNA: TGTGCCAGCGCCCAGCCGGGGACTGGAAACACCATATATTTT. It yields the protein CASAQPGTGNTIYF. The variable domain in full, completed from reference TRBV28 and TRBJ1-3, reads DVKVTQSSRYLVKRTGEKVFLECVQDMDHENMFWYRQDPGLGLRLIYFSYDVKMKEKGDIPEGYSVSREKKERFSLILESASTNQTSMYLCASAQPGTGNTIYFGEGSWLTVV.

The chain is built from TRBV4-3 and TRBJ1-3; D is unresolved. Germline loops: CDR1 LGHNA, CDR2 YSLEER. V was cut by 0 bases and J by 0 bases, with 12 bases left in between. The CDR3 extends over 17 amino acids. This chain's CDR3 is CASSQDGTFSSGNTIYF. CDR3 DNA sequence: TGCGCCAGCAGCCAAGATGGCACTTTTAGCTCTGGAAACACCATATATTTT.

The rearrangement joins TRBV9 to TRBJ2-3; 7 nucleotides match TRBD1. V shed 4 bases and J 2 bases; nucleotides not matched to a gene: 7. Germline-derived CDR1 and CDR2 are SGDLS and YYNGEE. This CDR3 contains 15 residues. DNA for the CDR3: TGTGCCAGCAGCCCCGGGACAGTGACCACAGATACGCAGTATTTT. This sequence encodes CASSPGTVTTDTQYF.

V gene TRBV18 combines with J gene TRBJ2-1; D remains ambiguous. The CDR3 sequence is 16 residues long. Trimming took off 1 base at V and 3 bases at J, with 13 bases between the two ends. Per germline, CDR1 KGHSH and CDR2 LQKENI. The CDR3 protein is CASSPLTSAFYNEQFF. The CDR3 DNA is TGTGCCAGCTCACCACTAACATCTGCATTCTACAATGAGCAGTTCTTC.

J is TRBJ2-7 and V is TRBV15, with D possibly being TRBD2 (6 bases). Trimming took 0 bases from V and 3 from J, leaving 12 bases between them. CDR1 is LNHNV and CDR2 is YYDKDF in the germline V gene (reference sequence). CDR3 length: 15 amino acids. In DNA, the CDR3 is TGTGCCACCAGCAGAGATTTCGGGACTTACTACGAGCAGTACTTC. It yields the protein CATSRDFGTYYEQYF.

In its sample, this clone was seen once. Other DNA sequences from this sample encode an identical CDR3 as well. The V gene is TRBV11-2, the J gene TRBJ2-1; 9 nucleotides match TRBD2. The V gene's germline CDR1 is SGHAT and CDR2 FQNNGV. CDR3 length: 16 residues. Losses at the gene ends were 3 bases for V and 0 bases for J; bases not matched to a gene: 3. The CDR3 reads CASSLAGGSSYNEQFF. DNA for the CDR3: TGTGCCAGCAGCTTGGCGGGGGGGAGCTCCTACAATGAGCAGTTCTTC. The full variable domain, with the rest looked up from reference TRBV11-2 and TRBJ2-1, is EAGVAQSPRYKIIEKRQSVAFWCNPISGHATLYWYQQILGQGPKLLIQFQNNGVVDDSQLPKDRFSAERLKGVDSTLKIQPAKLEDSAVYLCASSLAGGSSYNEQFFGPGTRLTVL.

The rearrangement links TRBV7-9 to TRBJ2-1; D uncertain. Germline V gene sequence: CDR1 SEHNR, CDR2 FQNEAQ (reference sequence). The CDR3 contains 13 residues. V was cut by 1 base and J by 10 bases, with 11 bases left in between. For the CDR3, the DNA is TGTGCCAGCAGCTTAGGGGCTGGAGAAGAGCAGTTCTTC. It translates to CASSLGAGEEQFF.

CDR3 protein: CASSLDITAGGYGYTF. The CDR3 region has the DNA TGCGCCAGCAGCTTGGACATCACGGCAGGGGGCTATGGCTACACCTTC. This rearrangement joins TRBV5-1 to TRBJ1-2; 7 nucleotides match TRBD1. The V gene's germline CDR1 is SGHRS and CDR2 YFSETQ. The junction had 9 bases not matched to a gene; V was cut back by 0 bases and J by 4 bases. CDR3 size: 16 residues.

The rearrangement uses TRBV11-2 and TRBJ2-7, with a tentative D call TRBD1 (6 bases). CDR3 length: 13 residues. CDR1 and CDR2 from the germline V gene are SGHAT and FQNNGV. Between the trimmed V and J ends, which lost 3 bases and 5 bases, there was a span of 11 bases. CDR3 sequence (DNA): TGTGCCAGCAGCTTGGGATACAGGGACGAGCAGTACTTC. It specifies CASSLGYRDEQYF.

The chain employs TRBV29-1 and TRBJ1-2; unclear D gene. V lost 3 bases and J 4 bases, leaving 12 bases between the germline ends. There are 13 residues in the CDR3. CDR1 is SQVTM and CDR2 is ANQGSEA in the germline V gene. The CDR3 DNA sequence: TGCAGCGTTGATCGGTCCGAGGGCTATGGCTACACCTTC. Translating it yields CSVDRSEGYGYTF.

This sequence joins TRBV19 and TRBJ2-2; D remains unclear. Germline values: CDR1 LNHDA, CDR2 SQIVND (reference sequence). The CDR3 covers 17 residues. V dropped 0 bases and J dropped 2 bases, with 13 bases sitting between them. Written as DNA, the CDR3 is TGTGCCAGTAGTATAGATCGTAACAGCTTTAACACCGGGGAGCTGTTTTTT. Encoded protein: CASSIDRNSFNTGELFF. Full variable domain (rest looked up from reference TRBV19 and TRBJ2-2): DGGITQSPKYLFRKEGQNVTLSCEQNLNHDAMYWYRQDPGQGLRLIYYSQIVNDFQKGDIAEGYSVSREKKESFPLTVTSAQKNPTAFYLCASSIDRNSFNTGELFFGEGSRLTVL.

About this clone itself: At one end the junction does not follow the germline gene, possibly because of a read error. This sequence joins TRBV7-6 and TRBJ2-7; 8 bases agree with TRBD2. Germline loops: CDR1 SGHVS, CDR2 FNYEAQ. The CDR3 extends over 12 amino acids. The CDR3 protein is CASSLGERELAF. In nucleotides, the CDR3 is TGTGCCAGCAGCTTAGGAGAGCGGGAGTTGGCCTTC.